This passage covers 3 T cell receptor beta chains from one sample sequenced in a study of control samples from healthy donors and cancer patients. Data came from immunoSEQ multiplex PCR; TCRdb stores just in-frame clones and leaves some out. The top ten clones hold roughly 1.1% of a sample with about 60,000 clones, approximately 95% of them seen once. The specimen was blood. The receptors come from a woman younger than 35 in good health.

The rearrangement uses TRBV6-5 and TRBJ1-3, with D hard to call. Germline CDR1 and CDR2: MNHEY and SVGAGI. The length of the CDR3 is 13 residues. Trimming shortened V by 5 bases and J by 3 bases, and 8 bases separated the two germline ends. This chain's CDR3 is CASSRSSGNTIYF. CDR3 nucleotide sequence: TGTGCCAGCAGTAGGTCTAGTGGAAACACCATATATTTT.

CDR3 loop: CASSFTGTNEKLFF. The CDR3 DNA is TGCGCCAGCAGCTTTACAGGGACAAATGAAAAACTGTTTTTT. This sequence joins TRBV5-1 and TRBJ1-4; the D gene is possibly TRBD1 (6 bases). Germline V gives CDR1 SGHRS, CDR2 YFSETQ. The CDR3 extends over 14 amino acids. The ends were cut back, 2 bases at V and 5 bases at J, with 10 bases in the middle.

The rearrangement uses TRBV28 and TRBJ1-1, with unresolved D. This CDR3 is built from 13 residues. Trimming shortened V by 4 bases and J by 2 bases, and 8 bases separated the two germline ends. Germline CDR1 and CDR2: MDHEN and SYDVKM. For the CDR3, the DNA is TGTGCCAGCAGTTGGGTACCTAACACTGAAGCTTTCTTT. Protein: CASSWVPNTEAFF. Full variable domain (outside the CDR3, taken from reference TRBV28 and TRBJ1-1): DVKVTQSSRYLVKRTGEKVFLECVQDMDHENMFWYRQDPGLGLRLIYFSYDVKMKEKGDIPEGYSVSREKKERFSLILESASTNQTSMYLCASSWVPNTEAFFGQGTRLTVV.